Described below is a single T cell receptor (beta chain) sequence and its context. Per germline, CDR1 SGHRS and CDR2 YFSETQ. V dropped 4 bases and J dropped 4 bases, with 8 bases sitting between them. The CDR3 is 12 residues long. This entry is derived from a study of blood T cell repertoires in COVID-19. The method was immunoSEQ multiplex PCR; TCRdb's version includes in-frame clones alone and lacks a portion of them. Seen here are around 310,000 clones, approximately 87% observed once, and the top ten hold under 4.5%. V usage is TRBV5-1 and J usage is TRBJ1-2; D uncertain. Sequenced sample: peripheral blood. The receptor was isolated from a woman between 50 and 59 years old with active or convalescent COVID-19. The CDR3 is CASSEEAYGYTF. CDR3 in DNA: TGCGCCAGCAGCGAGGAGGCCTATGGCTACACCTTC.